Listed here is a single T cell receptor beta chain. Its target is unknown. The germline gives CDR1 SGHRS, CDR2 YFSETQ. Trimming stripped 1 base from V and 4 bases from J, with 12 bases between. This CDR3 region has 15 residues. These data come from a study of beta chain features in type 1 diabetes. The overall study: The number of sorted cells examined across all samples was some 99 million. Study-level results: VDJ junctions from patients with type 1 diabetes contained fewer insertions and more deletions. Moderate yet significant TCRB CDR3 shortening was seen in Type 1 diabetes patients in all four CD4+ subsets. HLA effects on TCRB rearrangement stayed unresolved here.

All of the isolated RNA was reverse transcribed, so expressed TCRB transcripts were sequenced. Data came from immunoSEQ multiplex PCR; TCRdb stores just in-frame clones and leaves some out. The data contain 630,000 or so clones, around 15% of them singletons. The TCR was taken from a man aged 18 to 35 with type 1 diabetes. Material: naive CD4+ T cells from blood. J is TRBJ2-1 and V is TRBV5-1, with D possibly matching TRBD2 (5 bases). The CDR3 loop is CASSLRESMYNEQFF. CDR3 coding DNA: TGCGCCAGCAGCTTGAGGGAGAGTATGTACAATGAGCAGTTCTTC.